These T cell receptor beta chains were read from a single sample in a study of CD8 T cells in ankylosing spondylitis. Each CDR3 protein is one row after TCRdb ran MiXCR on the 5' RACE reads. The data show around 340,000 distinct CDR3 sequences, 20% seen once. The sample was blood, either unsorted or a sorted T cell fraction (not recorded which). The origin of the receptors is a male donor with ankylosing spondylitis or in good health (not recorded which). CDR3s leave out the opening cysteine and the closing phenylalanine or tryptophan. Fields, in order: V gene, D gene, J gene, CDR3 protein. D genes are given only for firm matches.

>TRBV5-1|NA|TRBJ2-3
ASSLTPTDTQY
>TRBV12-3/TRBV12-4|NA|TRBJ1-2
ASRTVGQDDGYT
>TRBV28|TRBD2|TRBJ2-1
ASRSSGGEAGEQF
>TRBV7-7|NA|TRBJ2-1
ASSRLGQSSYNEQF
>TRBV12-3/TRBV12-4|NA|TRBJ2-3
ASSLRGYGTDTQY
>TRBV4-1|NA|TRBJ1-1
ASSQGGAEAF
>TRBV7-9|NA|TRBJ2-7
ASSPNREWNEQY
>TRBV20-1|NA|TRBJ2-1
SARDWAADTYNEQF
>TRBV12-3/TRBV12-4|NA|TRBJ2-5
ATRGARETQY
>TRBV6-4|TRBD1|TRBJ2-3
ASSTGQGDTDTQY
>TRBV4-1|NA|TRBJ2-3
ASSQEVRDGSTDTQY
>TRBV7-9|NA|TRBJ2-5
ASSPHPGQQETQY
>TRBV6-2/TRBV6-3|NA|TRBJ1-1
ASKRTVGLFTEAF
>TRBV29-1|NA|TRBJ2-1
SVEDGSSYNEQF
>TRBV20-1|NA|TRBJ2-1
SATQGSYNEQF
>TRBV10-1|NA|TRBJ1-2
ASPEGYRSYGYT